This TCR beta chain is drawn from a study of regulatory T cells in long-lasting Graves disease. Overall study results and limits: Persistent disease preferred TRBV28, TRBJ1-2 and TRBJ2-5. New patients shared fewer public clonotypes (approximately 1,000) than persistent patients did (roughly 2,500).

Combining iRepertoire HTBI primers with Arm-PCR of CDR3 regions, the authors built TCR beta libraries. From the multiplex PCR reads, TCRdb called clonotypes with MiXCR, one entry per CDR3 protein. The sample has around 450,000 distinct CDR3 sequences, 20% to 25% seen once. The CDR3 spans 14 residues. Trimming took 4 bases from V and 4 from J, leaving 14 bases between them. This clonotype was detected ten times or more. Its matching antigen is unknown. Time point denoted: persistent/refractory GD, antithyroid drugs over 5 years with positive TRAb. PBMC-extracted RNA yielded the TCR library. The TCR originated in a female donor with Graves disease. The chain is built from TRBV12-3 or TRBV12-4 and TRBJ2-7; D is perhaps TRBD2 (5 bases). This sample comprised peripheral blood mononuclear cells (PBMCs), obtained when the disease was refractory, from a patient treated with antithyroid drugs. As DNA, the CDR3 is TGTGCCAGCAGTTCCGGGGAAAAGGCTTACGAGCAGTACTTC. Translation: CASSSGEKAYEQYF.